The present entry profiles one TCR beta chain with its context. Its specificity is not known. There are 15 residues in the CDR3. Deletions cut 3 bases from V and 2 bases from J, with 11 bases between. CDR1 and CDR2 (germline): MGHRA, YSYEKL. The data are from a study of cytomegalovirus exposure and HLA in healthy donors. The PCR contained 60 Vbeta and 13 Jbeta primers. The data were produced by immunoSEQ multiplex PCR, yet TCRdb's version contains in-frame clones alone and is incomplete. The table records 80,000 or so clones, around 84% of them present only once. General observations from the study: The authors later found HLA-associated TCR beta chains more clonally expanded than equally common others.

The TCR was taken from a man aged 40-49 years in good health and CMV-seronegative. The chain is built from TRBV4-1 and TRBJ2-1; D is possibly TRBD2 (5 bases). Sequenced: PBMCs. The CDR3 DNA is TGCGCCAGCAGCCAGGGGAGCCAGGCCTACAATGAGCAGTTCTTC. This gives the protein CASSQGSQAYNEQFF.